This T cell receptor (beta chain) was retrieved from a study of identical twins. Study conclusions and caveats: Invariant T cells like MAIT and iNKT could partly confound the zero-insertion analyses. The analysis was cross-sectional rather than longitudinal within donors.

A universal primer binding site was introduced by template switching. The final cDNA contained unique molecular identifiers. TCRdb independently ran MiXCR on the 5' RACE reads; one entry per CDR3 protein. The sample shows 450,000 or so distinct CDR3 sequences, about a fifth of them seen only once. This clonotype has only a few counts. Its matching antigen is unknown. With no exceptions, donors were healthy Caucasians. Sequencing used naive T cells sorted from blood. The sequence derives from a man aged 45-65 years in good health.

The CDR3 DNA is TGCAGCGTACAAACAGGAACGAACACTGAAGCTTTCTTT. Amino acid sequence: CSVQTGTNTEAFF. The rearrangement uses TRBV29-1 and TRBJ1-1, with D possibly matching TRBD1 (5 bases). Trimming took off 6 bases at V and 1 base at J, with 12 bases between the two ends. The germline CDR1 and CDR2 sequences are SQVTM and ANQGSEA. This CDR3 region has 13 residues.